What follows are 32 T cell receptor beta chains derived from one specimen sequenced in a study of blood T cell repertoires in COVID-19. The repertoire was sequenced with immunoSEQ multiplex PCR; TCRdb's copy has only in-frame clones and lacks some. This sample has 250,000 to 300,000 clones, with approximately 89% found just once. Material: peripheral blood. The receptors derive from a woman aged 55-70 years with acute or convalescent COVID-19.

The genes are TRBV28 and TRBJ2-5; weak D call: TRBD2 (7 bases). Germline CDR1 and CDR2: MDHEN and SYDVKM. CDR3 length equals 16 residues. Trimming shortened V by 6 bases and J by 1 base, and 18 bases separated the two germline ends. CDR3 DNA: TGTGCCAGCAGAGACACGGGGCGGGGGCCCCAAGAGACCCAGTACTTC. It translates to CASRDTGRGPQETQYF.

This chain uses TRBV5-1 with TRBJ1-1; D possibly corresponds to TRBD1 (6 bases). Germline V gene data show CDR1 as SGHRS and CDR2 as YFSETQ. The germline V and J ends were trimmed by 1 base and 3 bases, with 7 bases remaining between them. The CDR3 length is 13 residues. As DNA, the CDR3 is TGCGCCAGCAGCTTGCACAGGGACACTGAAGCTTTCTTT. Amino acid sequence: CASSLHRDTEAFF.

The chain recombines TRBV29-1 with TRBJ1-1, with 8 bases matching TRBD1. The CDR3 sequence is 12 residues long. The germline CDR1 and CDR2 sequences are SQVTM and ANQGSEA. The V gene end was trimmed by 7 bases and the J gene end by 6 bases; junction bases not matched to a gene: 7. CDR3: CSGQGARAEAFF. The CDR3 DNA sequence: TGCAGCGGCCAGGGGGCCCGGGCTGAAGCTTTCTTT.

The chain combines TRBV6-2 or TRBV6-3 with TRBJ2-1, with TRBD2 matching 13 bases. CDR3 size: 17 residues. CDR1 and CDR2 from the germline V gene are MNHEY and SVGEGT. The J segment lost 4 bases and the V segment lost 5 bases, leaving 8 bases of the junction unmatched. The CDR3 protein is CASSLTSGGPTYNEQFF. The CDR3 DNA is TGTGCCAGCAGTCTGACTAGCGGGGGGCCCACTTACAATGAGCAGTTCTTC.

CDR3 loop: CATSVVGGSTDTQYF. The CDR3 DNA sequence: TGTGCCACCAGTGTCGTCGGGGGGAGCACAGATACGCAGTATTTT. The chain has TRBV24-1 and TRBJ2-3, with 7 bases lining up with TRBD2. This CDR3 has 15 amino acids. Germline loops: CDR1 KGHDR, CDR2 SFDVKD. The ends lost 5 bases at V and 0 bases at J; junction bases unmatched: 4.

This rearrangement joins TRBV13 to TRBJ1-1; 7 nucleotides line up with TRBD1. The V gene end was trimmed by 5 bases and the J gene end by 11 bases; junction bases not matched to a gene: 23. The germline gives CDR1 PRHDT, CDR2 FYEKMQ (reference sequence). This CDR3 is built from 17 residues. The CDR3 region has the DNA TGTGCCAGCAGCATTCGTGTCCGGGGACAGTCTCTGGGTATGGCTTTCTTT. It is translated as CASSIRVRGQSLGMAFF.

CDR3 amino acids: CATIAGGQYNEQFF. The DNA for the CDR3 is TGTGCCACCATAGCGGGAGGGCAATACAATGAGCAGTTCTTC. This chain uses TRBV6-5 with TRBJ2-1; 11 bases are shared with TRBD2. Germline V gene data show CDR1 as MNHEY and CDR2 as SVGAGI. The CDR3 extends over 14 amino acids. V trimming: 10 bases; J trimming: 4 bases; junction bases outside the gene matches: 6.

The genes are TRBV19 and TRBJ1-2; the D is unclear. Germline V gene data show CDR1 as LNHDA and CDR2 as SQIVND (reference sequence). Between the trimmed V and J ends, which lost 0 bases and 4 bases, there was a span of 9 bases. This CDR3 is 14 amino acids long. CDR3 protein: CASSIDVRSYGYTF. The CDR3 coding sequence is TGTGCCAGTAGTATAGATGTCAGATCCTATGGCTACACCTTC.

The chain couples TRBV24-1 to TRBJ1-2; D might be TRBD1 (6 bases). Germline assignment: CDR1 KGHDR and CDR2 SFDVKD. The germline V and J ends were trimmed by 4 bases and 7 bases, with 15 bases remaining between them. This CDR3 comprises 14 residues. The DNA for the CDR3 is TGTGCCACCAGTGAACGAACAGGGTTCGCTGGCTACACCTTC. This codes for CATSERTGFAGYTF.

This chain links TRBV3-1 (or the pseudogene TRBV3-2) with TRBJ2-7; no reliable D call. CDR3 length equals 13 residues. Looked up from germline, CDR1 is LGHDT and CDR2 is YNNKEL (reference sequence). The V end was cut by 1 base, the J end by 6 bases, with 10 bases between. The CDR3 sequence is CASSQVGLGEQYF. The CDR3 DNA follows: TGTGCCAGCAGCCAAGTTGGTCTAGGCGAGCAGTACTTC.

The chain carries TRBV10-3 and TRBJ1-3; D unresolved. Germline V gene lookup returns CDR1 ENHRY and CDR2 SYGVKD. The V gene lost 5 bases and the J gene lost 4 bases, with 3 bases spanning the gap. This CDR3 comprises 11 residues. This CDR3 reads CAISPGNTIYF. Written as DNA, the CDR3 is TGTGCCATCAGTCCAGGAAACACCATATATTTT.

This clone was detected only a few times. The CDR3 is CASSPLPGASYEQYF. The CDR3 DNA is TGTGCCAGCTCACCACTACCAGGGGCTAGCTACGAGCAGTACTTC. The genes are TRBV18 and TRBJ2-7; TRBD1 might be the D (6 bases). The germline V and J ends were trimmed by 1 base and 3 bases, with 13 bases remaining between them. The germline V gene encodes CDR1 KGHSH and CDR2 LQKENI. CDR3 size: 15 residues.

Points on this clone: Compared with germline, one end of the junction differs, possibly owing to a read error. The V and J genes are TRBV7-9 and TRBJ1-4; TRBD1 matches 9 bases. The CDR3 length is 14 residues. The germline V gene has CDR1 SEHNR and CDR2 FQNEAQ (reference sequence). CDR3: CASRLDRGNEKLFF. DNA of the CDR3: TGTGCCAGCAGATTAGACAGGGGGAACGAAAAACTGTTTTTT.

This clone was detected a few times. The same CDR3 is also encoded by other DNA sequences in this sample. The chain couples TRBV6-1 to TRBJ1-1; D not resolved. Germline V gives CDR1 MNHNS, CDR2 SASEGT. V lost 1 base to trimming and J lost 1 base, with 4 bases between them. The CDR3 is 13 residues long. DNA of the CDR3: TGTGCCAGCAGTGAAGTTAGGAACACTGAAGCTTTCTTT. Protein: CASSEVRNTEAFF.

V gene TRBV2 combines with J gene TRBJ2-2; maybe TRBD1 (6 bases). The CDR3 runs to 13 residues. Trimming removed 8 bases at V and 7 bases at J, with 14 bases between. The V gene's germline CDR1 is SNHLY and CDR2 FYNNEI. CDR3 sequence: CASGPGTNGELFF. CDR3 DNA sequence: TGTGCCAGCGGTCCCGGGACAAACGGGGAGCTGTTTTTT.

As to this clone: Other DNA sequences in the sample encode the same CDR3. V gene TRBV29-1 combines with J gene TRBJ2-7; TRBD2 might be the D (6 bases). The length of the CDR3 is 12 residues. V lost 5 bases, J lost 1 base, and 9 bases lay in between. Per the germline V gene, CDR1 is SQVTM and CDR2 is ANQGSEA. CDR3: CSVRDSSYEQYF. In nucleotides, the CDR3 is TGCAGCGTTCGGGACTCATCCTACGAGCAGTACTTC.

V gene TRBV10-3 combines with J gene TRBJ2-5, with 9 bases that match TRBD2. CDR1 and CDR2 (germline): ENHRY, SYGVKD. With V trimmed by 10 bases and J by 5 bases, 11 bases remained unmatched. The CDR3 totals 14 residues. The CDR3 here is CATGIAGEPETQYF. DNA for the CDR3: TGTGCCACCGGAATAGCGGGGGAGCCCGAGACCCAGTACTTC.

V and J are TRBV3-1 (or the pseudogene TRBV3-2) and TRBJ2-5; tentatively, D is TRBD2 (5 bases). The germline V and J ends were trimmed by 7 bases and 5 bases, with 11 bases remaining between them. Germline CDR1 reads LGHDT; CDR2 reads YNNKEL (reference sequence). The CDR3 has 12 residues. CDR3 region: CASTDPGETQYF. DNA for the CDR3: TGTGCCAGCACCGATCCGGGGGAGACCCAGTACTTC.

This CDR3 is CASRRGQVGSTEAFF. As DNA, the CDR3 is TGTGCCAGCAGAAGGGGACAGGTTGGGTCCACTGAAGCTTTCTTT. This chain uses TRBV28 with TRBJ1-1, with TRBD1 matching over 8 bases. CDR3 length equals 15 residues. V lost 6 bases and J lost 4; bases outside the gene matches: 10. CDR1 is MDHEN and CDR2 is SYDVKM in the germline V gene. Looking up the rest from reference TRBV28 and TRBJ1-1 gives the full variable domain: DVKVTQSSRYLVKRTGEKVFLECVQDMDHENMFWYRQDPGLGLRLIYFSYDVKMKEKGDIPEGYSVSREKKERFSLILESASTNQTSMYLCASRRGQVGSTEAFFGQGTRLTVV.

The V and J genes are TRBV28 and TRBJ1-4, with 7 positions matching TRBD1. The CDR3 covers 15 residues. J was trimmed by 4 bases and V by 5 bases; bases with no gene match: 7. CDR1 MDHEN and CDR2 SYDVKM come from the germline V gene. DNA of the CDR3: TGTGCCAGCAGTCGACCGGGACAGCTTAATGAAAAACTGTTTTTT. It is translated as CASSRPGQLNEKLFF.

The chain uses TRBV7-2 and TRBJ1-2; TRBD1 might be the D (6 bases). Germline CDR1 and CDR2: SGHTA and FQGNSA. Trimming stripped 5 bases from V and 4 bases from J, with 20 bases between. This CDR3 spans 16 amino acids. This CDR3 reads CASSPPALSGAYGYTF. The CDR3 DNA sequence: TGTGCCAGCAGCCCGCCGGCCCTGTCAGGGGCCTATGGCTACACCTTC.

This chain links TRBV7-2 with TRBJ2-1; tentative D call: TRBD2 (5 bases). Germline CDR1 and CDR2: SGHTA and FQGNSA. The CDR3 contains 15 residues. Trimming left V 5 bases short and J 0 bases short, with 11 bases between. The CDR3 sequence is CASSPRGVSYNEQFF. As DNA, the CDR3 is TGTGCCAGCAGCCCCCGGGGTGTCTCCTACAATGAGCAGTTCTTC.

This sequence joins TRBV14 and TRBJ1-5; no firm D call. Germline V gene lookup returns CDR1 SGHDN and CDR2 FVKESK. The CDR3 has 13 residues. V was shortened by 3 bases and J by 7 bases, with 10 bases between the two germline ends. The CDR3 sequence is CASSQTTEQPQHF. CDR3 DNA sequence: TGTGCCAGCAGCCAGACAACAGAGCAGCCCCAGCATTTT.

Comment on this clone: The same CDR3 is also encoded by other DNA sequences in this sample. The gene calls are TRBV4-1 and TRBJ2-5, with D possibly matching TRBD2 (5 bases). In germline, CDR1 is MGHRA, CDR2 YSYEKL. CDR3 length: 13 residues. Trimming stripped 1 base from V and 5 bases from J, with 8 bases between. CDR3 DNA: TGCGCCAGCAGCCAAGGAGGGTTTGAGACCCAGTACTTC. It is translated as CASSQGGFETQYF.

This chain connects TRBV19 to TRBJ1-1; 7 nucleotides align to TRBD1. Germline-derived CDR1 and CDR2 are LNHDA and SQIVND (reference sequence). CDR3 length: 15 residues. The junction had 9 bases not matched to a gene; V was cut back by 3 bases and J by 5 bases. The DNA of the CDR3 is TGTGCCAGTAGTATGGGTACAGGGGCGTCAACTGAAGCTTTCTTT. Amino acids: CASSMGTGASTEAFF.

This clone was seen ten or more times. The gene calls are TRBV7-3 and TRBJ1-1, with 9 bases aligning to TRBD1. The CDR3 covers 14 residues. Germline lookup yields CDR1 SGHTA and CDR2 FQGTGA. J was trimmed by 7 bases and V by 5 bases; bases with no gene match: 8. The CDR3 spells CASSPGTGSNEAFF. As DNA, the CDR3 is TGTGCCAGCAGCCCGGGGACAGGGTCTAATGAAGCTTTCTTT.

The genes are TRBV15 and TRBJ2-5; TRBD2 is a possible D gene (6 bases). The CDR3 is made up of 16 amino acids. The V and J ends lost 1 base and 1 base respectively, with 13 bases between them. Germline values: CDR1 LNHNV, CDR2 YYDKDF (reference sequence). The CDR3 protein is CATSRVGQGGQETQYF. CDR3 nucleotides: TGTGCCACCAGCAGAGTGGGGCAGGGAGGCCAAGAGACCCAGTACTTC.

The gene calls are TRBV9 and TRBJ1-6, with D possibly being TRBD1 (5 bases). The ends were cut back, 3 bases at V and 9 bases at J, with 16 bases in the middle. The CDR3 has 15 amino acids. Germline lookup yields CDR1 SGDLS and CDR2 YYNGEE. CDR3 DNA sequence: TGTGCCAGCAGCGAAGCTTGGGACTTTCTTTCACCCCTCCACTTT. This sequence encodes CASSEAWDFLSPLHF.

This clone showed up just a few times. The rearrangement uses TRBV5-5 and TRBJ1-1, with unresolved D. Trimming shortened V by 3 bases and J by 1 base, and 10 bases separated the two germline ends. The CDR3 runs to 14 residues. Germline loops: CDR1 SGHKS, CDR2 YYEKEE (reference sequence). The CDR3 bases are TGTGCCAGCAGCTATACCTCAGGGAACACTGAAGCTTTCTTT. Protein: CASSYTSGNTEAFF.

The chain carries TRBV7-2 and TRBJ2-4, with 7 positions matching TRBD1. Trimming removed 5 bases from V and 0 bases from J; junction bases left unmatched: 7. The CDR3 consists of 16 residues. Germline V CDR1 and CDR2: SGHTA, FQGNSA. This chain's CDR3 is CASSPPGQLAKNIQYF. The CDR3 nucleotides read TGTGCCAGCAGCCCGCCGGGACAGCTAGCCAAAAACATTCAGTACTTC.

The chain couples TRBV5-1 to TRBJ1-2; 8 bases are shared with TRBD1. In germline, CDR1 is SGHRS, CDR2 YFSETQ. Losses at the gene ends were 6 bases for V and 0 bases for J; bases not matched to a gene: 7. The CDR3 contains 15 residues. CDR3 sequence: CASTTGQGPNYGYTF. In DNA form, the CDR3 reads TGCGCCAGCACCACTGGACAGGGCCCTAACTATGGCTACACCTTC.

The gene calls are TRBV6-2 or TRBV6-3 and TRBJ1-5; the match to TRBD1 covers 10 bases. V lost 4 bases to trimming and J lost 6 bases; unmatched junction nucleotides: 6. Germline V CDR1 and CDR2: MNHEY, SVGEGT. CDR3 size: 15 residues. The CDR3 here is CASSSPGQGFQPQHF. The CDR3 bases are TGTGCCAGCAGTTCTCCGGGACAGGGGTTTCAGCCCCAGCATTTT.